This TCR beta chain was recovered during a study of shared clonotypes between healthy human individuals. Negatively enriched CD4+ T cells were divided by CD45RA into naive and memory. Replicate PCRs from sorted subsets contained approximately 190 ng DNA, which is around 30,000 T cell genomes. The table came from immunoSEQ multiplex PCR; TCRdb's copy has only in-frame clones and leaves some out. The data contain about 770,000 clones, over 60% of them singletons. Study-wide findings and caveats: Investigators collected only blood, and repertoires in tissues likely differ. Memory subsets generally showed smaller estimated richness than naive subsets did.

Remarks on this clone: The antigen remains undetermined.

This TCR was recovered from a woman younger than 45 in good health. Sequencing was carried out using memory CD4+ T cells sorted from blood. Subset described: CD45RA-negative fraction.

In DNA, the CDR3 is TGTGCCCACGACAGCTCTGGGGCCAACGTCCTGACTTTC. Translating it yields CAHDSSGANVLTF. The chain recombines TRBV30 with TRBJ2-6, with D perhaps matching TRBD1 (5 bases). In germline, CDR1 is GTSNPN, CDR2 SVGIG (reference sequence). The CDR3 is made up of 13 amino acids. Trimming removed 8 bases at V and 0 bases at J, with 8 bases between.